Listed below are T cell receptor beta chains from one sample, sequenced in a study of metastatic and nonmetastatic thyroid tumors. TCRdb ran MiXCR on the PCR reads. This sample has tens of thousands of clones, with about 15% found just once. Sequenced input: blood. These receptors were collected from a female donor with papillary thyroid cancer or a benign thyroid nodule (not recorded which). Some clones in this sample may be carry-over from other donors' samples. CDR3s include the opening cysteine and the closing phenylalanine or tryptophan. A D gene is named only where the DNA matches it firmly. Size is omitted from some rows. Given values are once, few, many or a class for expanded clones.

j_gene | abundance | len | d_gene | v_gene | CDR3nt | CDR3aa
TRBJ2-2 | . | 15 | . | TRBV12-3/TRBV12-4 | TGTGCCAGCAGCGGACTTCCTTTGGGCACCGGGGAGCTGTTTTTT | CASSGLPLGTGELFF
TRBJ1-4 | many | 12 | . | TRBV28 | TGTGCCAGCAGTTTATTAAGCGGAAAACTGTTTTTT | CASSLLSGKLFF
TRBJ2-7 | many | 16 | TRBD1 | TRBV11-1 | TGTGCCAGCAGCTGGGGCGGGACAGGGGGAAACTACGAGCAGTACTTC | CASSWGGTGGNYEQYF
TRBJ2-7 | medium-sized | 14 | TRBD2 | TRBV30 | TGTGCCTGGGGGCGTGGGGGGGTTACCTACGAGCAGTACTTC | CAWGRGGVTYEQYF
TRBJ2-7 | many | 15 | TRBD1 | TRBV15 | TGTGCCACCAGCTTGGAGGCGGGACAGGGGCACGAGCAGTACTTC | CATSLEAGQGHEQYF
TRBJ2-3 | many | 16 | . | TRBV10-2 | TGCGCCAGCAGTGAATGGCAGGGCATTAGCACAGATACGCAGTATTTT | CASSEWQGISTDTQYF
TRBJ1-1 | many | 15 | . | TRBV5-4 | TGTGCCAGCAGCTTGGCTGGGGGAAGGGAGTCTGAAGCTTTCTTT | CASSLAGGRESEAFF
TRBJ2-7 | few | 11 | . | TRBV6-1 | TGTGCCAGCAGTGTCGGTATACTAGAGTACTTC | CASSVGILEYF
TRBJ1-3 | medium-sized | 15 | TRBD1 | TRBV4-1 | TGCGCCAGCAGCCAAGGACAGGGTGCTGGAAACACCATATATTTT | CASSQGQGAGNTIYF
TRBJ2-5 | many | 14 | TRBD1 | TRBV20-1 | TGCAGTGCTCACAACAGGGGAAGAGCGGAGACCCAGTACTTC | CSAHNRGRAETQYF
TRBJ2-3 | many | 16 | . | TRBV5-1 | TGCGCCAGCAGCTTGATTGGGAGGCTCGGCACAGATACGCAGTATTTT | CASSLIGRLGTDTQYF
TRBJ1-5 | few | 14 | . | TRBV11-2 | TGTGCCAGCAGTCCTACCGATAGCAATCAGCCCCAGCATTTT | CASSPTDSNQPQHF
TRBJ2-6 | many | 15 | . | TRBV20-1 | TGCAGTTCAAGCCCGGAACTCTCTGGGGCCAACGTCCTGACTTTC | CSSSPELSGANVLTF
TRBJ1-5 | . | 13 | . | TRBV6-1 | TGTGCCCGAAGTGAAATGGATTATCAGCCCCAGCATTTT | CARSEMDYQPQHF
TRBJ1-6 | many | 13 | . | TRBV30 | TGTGCCTGGAGTTTGACAAGTAATTCACCCCTCCACTTT | CAWSLTSNSPLHF
TRBJ2-7 | medium-sized | 15 | TRBD1 | TRBV19 | TGTGCCAGTAGTAGCCGACAGGGGGTTATCTACGAGCAGTACTTC | CASSSRQGVIYEQYF
TRBJ2-1 | many | 14 | . | TRBV30 | TGTGCCTGGAGTGTCACGGGGACACCCAATGAGCAGTTCTTC | CAWSVTGTPNEQFF
TRBJ2-5 | many | 13 | . | TRBV3-1 | TGTGCCAGCAGCCGGACCCGACTGGAGACCCAGTACTTC | CASSRTRLETQYF
TRBJ2-7 | . | 13 | . | TRBV30 | TGTGCCTGGAGTGCCGGACAGCGATACGAGCAGTACTTC | CAWSAGQRYEQYF
TRBJ1-5 | many | 12 | . | TRBV28 | TGTGCCAGCAGTCCTCAGGGACAGCCCCAGCATTTT | CASSPQGQPQHF
TRBJ2-7 | medium-sized | 14 | TRBD2 | TRBV6-1 | TGTGCCAGCAGGGAAAGCGGGAGAGCCTACGAGCAGTACTTC | CASRESGRAYEQYF
TRBJ2-1 | many | 13 | . | TRBV12-3/TRBV12-4 | TGTGCCAGCAGTTTGTGGCAGGGCAATGAGCAGTTCTTC | CASSLWQGNEQFF
TRBJ2-3 | many | 16 | TRBD2 | TRBV11-1 | TGTGCCAGCAGTTTTGAGACTAGCGGTCGCACAGATACGCAGTATTTT | CASSFETSGRTDTQYF
TRBJ2-1 | many | 14 | TRBD2 | TRBV7-9 | TGTGCCAGCAGCTCGGGACTAGTCGGCGATGAGCAGTTCTTC | CASSSGLVGDEQFF